The 30 T cell receptor beta chains below come from one sample, sequenced in a study of blood T cell repertoires in COVID-19. The method was immunoSEQ multiplex PCR; TCRdb's version includes in-frame clones alone and lacks a portion of them. This table has around 92,000 clones, 86% appearing once. The source material was peripheral blood. The receptors were gathered from a woman aged 60 to 75 in a cohort sampled during active or convalescent COVID-19.

The chain has TRBV10-2 and TRBJ2-7, with 7 bases that match TRBD1. Germline trimming cut 5 bases from V and 2 bases from J; bases unmatched to any gene: 3. CDR3 length: 13 residues. Germline CDR1 is WSHSY and CDR2 is SAAADI. The CDR3 nucleotides are TGCGCCAGCAGTCGACAGGGAGCCTACGAGCAGTACTTC. This translates into CASSRQGAYEQYF.

V usage is TRBV6-5 and J usage is TRBJ1-5; 8 bases are a match to TRBD1. The CDR3 extends over 14 amino acids. Trimming removed 5 bases from V and 6 bases from J; junction bases left unmatched: 6. Germline V gene data show CDR1 as MNHEY and CDR2 as SVGAGI. In nucleotides, the CDR3 is TGTGCCAGCAGTCAACAGGGGGGGAGTCAGCCCCAGCATTTT. Translated, it gives CASSQQGGSQPQHF.

The V call is TRBV28, the J call TRBJ1-5; a possible D gene is TRBD1 (5 bases). The ends were cut back, 2 bases at V and 3 bases at J, with 11 bases in the middle. The CDR3 covers 15 residues. Germline CDR1 is MDHEN and CDR2 is SYDVKM. The CDR3 loop reads CASSLGGLPNQPQHF. The CDR3 bases are TGTGCCAGCAGTTTAGGGGGGTTACCCAATCAGCCCCAGCATTTT.

V usage is TRBV5-1 and J usage is TRBJ2-7; maybe TRBD1 (5 bases). The CDR3 sequence is 13 residues long. V was cut by 7 bases and J by 0 bases, with 11 bases left in between. CDR1 and CDR2 (germline): SGHRS, YFSETQ. In nucleotides, the CDR3 is TGCGCCAGCGGGGCGGCCAGCTCCTACGAGCAGTACTTC. It specifies CASGAASSYEQYF.

V is TRBV5-1 and J is TRBJ2-7; TRBD2 might be the D (5 bases). The germline V and J ends were trimmed by 1 base and 3 bases, with 14 bases remaining between them. The CDR3 covers 15 residues. From germline, CDR1 is SGHRS and CDR2 YFSETQ. CDR3 in DNA: TGCGCCAGCAGCTTGATCGGCGGAGGAAGCTACGAGCAGTACTTC. It yields the protein CASSLIGGGSYEQYF.

This clone was counted between two and nine times. This rearrangement joins TRBV4-1 to TRBJ2-1; 9 bases line up with TRBD2. The CDR3 extends over 16 amino acids. The junction had 14 bases not matched to a gene; V was cut back by 2 bases and J by 12 bases. Germline loops: CDR1 MGHRA, CDR2 YSYEKL. The chain's CDR3 is CASSQNSEAGGRVQFF. CDR3 coding DNA: TGCGCCAGCAGCCAAAACTCCGAAGCGGGCGGGAGGGTGCAGTTCTTC.

This chain connects TRBV3-1 (or the pseudogene TRBV3-2) to TRBJ1-6; no reliable D call. The CDR3 runs to 13 residues. V was clipped by 2 bases and J by 10 bases, with 9 bases between them. CDR1 and CDR2 from the germline V gene are LGHDT and YNNKEL (reference sequence). The CDR3 loop is CASSQTRVSPLHF. CDR3 nucleotides: TGTGCCAGCAGCCAAACGAGGGTCTCACCCCTCCACTTT.

Here the CDR3 reads CASSLTLSADTQYF. The CDR3 DNA reads as TGTGCCAGCAGCTTAACCCTTAGCGCAGATACGCAGTATTTT. The chain carries TRBV7-3 and TRBJ2-3, with D perhaps TRBD2 (5 bases). Germline assignment: CDR1 SGHTA and CDR2 FQGTGA. This CDR3 comprises 14 residues. V was trimmed by 0 bases and J by 4 bases, leaving 8 bases between them.

This chain uses TRBV11-1 with TRBJ2-4; 8 bases line up with TRBD1. This CDR3 spans 16 amino acids. Trimming at V came to 5 bases and at J to 6 bases, leaving 12 bases not matched to a gene. Germline values: CDR1 SGHAT, CDR2 FQDESV (reference sequence). The DNA of the CDR3 is TGTGCCAGCAGCCTCCGACAGGGGCAGGTCGGAAACATTCAGTACTTC. Protein product: CASSLRQGQVGNIQYF.

This sequence joins TRBV28 and TRBJ1-2; 7 nucleotides line up with TRBD1. The ends lost 7 bases at V and 4 bases at J; junction bases unmatched: 6. From germline, CDR1 is MDHEN and CDR2 SYDVKM. There are 13 residues in the CDR3. CDR3 protein: CASTSGQLYGYTF. The DNA for the CDR3 is TGTGCCAGCACTTCGGGACAGCTCTATGGCTACACCTTC.

To note about this clone: The sample carries other DNA sequences with the same CDR3. V is TRBV19 and J is TRBJ1-2; TRBD1 matches at 11 bases. CDR1 and CDR2 (germline): LNHDA, SQIVND (reference sequence). The J segment lost 4 bases and the V segment lost 1 base, leaving 2 bases of the junction unmatched. The CDR3 spans 15 residues. The CDR3 region has the DNA TGTGCCAGTAGTATAGCCGGGACAGGGGGCTATGGCTACACCTTC. It codes for CASSIAGTGGYGYTF.

The V gene is TRBV5-1, the J gene TRBJ2-1; maybe TRBD1 (6 bases). The germline gives CDR1 SGHRS, CDR2 YFSETQ. The CDR3 length is 13 residues. V was pared by 0 bases and J by 5 bases, with 6 bases between. As DNA, the CDR3 is TGCGCCAGCAGCTTGGCAGGGGACAATGAGCAGTTCTTC. Protein product: CASSLAGDNEQFF.

The chain is built from TRBV6-5 and TRBJ2-1; 13 bases match TRBD2. Germline loops: CDR1 MNHEY, CDR2 SVGAGI. The CDR3 is 15 residues long. Trimming took 4 bases from V and 8 from J; bases not matched to a gene: 5. The CDR3 DNA follows: TGTGCCAGCAGTTCCGGACTAGCGGGAGAACATGAGCAGTTCTTC. Translation: CASSSGLAGEHEQFF.

The chain uses TRBV6-5 and TRBJ2-7; possible D gene TRBD2, 5 bases. The CDR3 has 14 amino acids. Looked up from germline, CDR1 is MNHEY and CDR2 is SVGAGI. Trimming pared 6 bases from V and 3 bases from J, leaving 15 bases between. The CDR3 spells CASRAVMTLYEQYF. In DNA form, the CDR3 reads TGTGCCAGCAGAGCGGTCATGACCCTCTACGAGCAGTACTTC.

This clone was observed a few times. This chain uses TRBV29-1 with TRBJ1-1; D perhaps matches TRBD1 (6 bases). This CDR3 has 13 amino acids. Germline CDR1 and CDR2: SQVTM and ANQGSEA. V was clipped by 0 bases and J by 5 bases, with 10 bases between them. This chain's CDR3 is CSVEDLQGTEAFF. The DNA for the CDR3 is TGCAGCGTTGAAGATCTTCAGGGGACTGAAGCTTTCTTT.

The chain couples TRBV30 to TRBJ1-3; D is uncertain. The CDR3 totals 16 residues. The germline V and J ends were trimmed by 0 bases and 8 bases, with 20 bases remaining between them. Germline V gene data show CDR1 as GTSNPN and CDR2 as SVGIG (reference sequence). CDR3 region: CAWSVRRGSQLDTIYF. For the CDR3, the DNA is TGTGCCTGGAGTGTACGTCGGGGATCCCAACTCGACACCATATATTTT.

The rearrangement links TRBV11-3 to TRBJ2-5; TRBD2 is a possible D gene (5 bases). CDR1 and CDR2 (germline): SGHNT, YENEEA. V lost 3 bases and J lost 5, with 10 bases in between. This CDR3 region has 13 residues. CDR3 nucleotides: TGTGCCAGCAGCTTGCGGGTCGAGGAGACCCAGTACTTC. The encoded protein is CASSLRVEETQYF.

To note about this clone: Within the sample, other DNA sequences also encode this same CDR3. CDR3 DNA sequence: TGCGCCAGCAGCCAACATCAGGGGGGAAATGAAAAACTGTTTTTT. Translation gives CASSQHQGGNEKLFF. This chain links TRBV4-1 with TRBJ1-4; 7 bases are a match to TRBD1. V trimming: 2 bases; J trimming: 5 bases; junction bases outside the gene matches: 5. CDR3 length: 15 amino acids. The germline V gene encodes CDR1 MGHRA and CDR2 YSYEKL.

The rearrangement uses TRBV29-1 and TRBJ2-2; D gene ambiguous. This CDR3 has 14 residues. Germline loops: CDR1 SQVTM, CDR2 ANQGSEA. V was trimmed by 0 bases and J by 1 base, leaving 6 bases between them. The CDR3 bases are TGCAGCGTTGAAGAATTCCTGAACACCGGGGAGCTGTTTTTT. This sequence encodes CSVEEFLNTGELFF.

The chain recombines TRBV3-1 (or the pseudogene TRBV3-2) with TRBJ1-5; D gene uncertain. CDR3 length equals 14 residues. Germline CDR1 reads LGHDT; CDR2 reads YNNKEL (reference sequence). V was clipped by 0 bases and J by 4 bases, with 7 bases between them. CDR3 in amino acids: CASSQDRGNQPQHF. In DNA, the CDR3 is TGTGCCAGCAGCCAAGATAGAGGGAATCAGCCCCAGCATTTT.

The J gene is TRBJ2-1, the V gene TRBV27; 11 bases map to TRBD2. The CDR3 has 15 residues. Per germline, CDR1 MNHEY and CDR2 SMNVEV (reference sequence). The ends lost 5 bases at V and 4 bases at J; junction bases unmatched: 4. CDR3 sequence reads: CASSILAGVYNEQFF. CDR3 nucleotides: TGTGCCAGCAGTATACTAGCGGGGGTTTACAATGAGCAGTTCTTC.

V usage is TRBV9 and J usage is TRBJ2-3, with D possibly matching TRBD1 (6 bases). Trimming removed 0 bases from V and 2 bases from J, with 16 bases in between. The CDR3 length is 17 residues. Per the germline V gene, CDR1 is SGDLS and CDR2 is YYNGEE. The CDR3 bases are TGTGCCAGCAGCGTAGGCGTGGGGCAGGGGTACACAGATACGCAGTATTTT. Protein sequence: CASSVGVGQGYTDTQYF.

The rearrangement uses TRBV28 and TRBJ2-4; 12 nucleotides agree with TRBD2. The CDR3 extends over 17 amino acids. J was trimmed by 0 bases and V by 5 bases; bases with no gene match: 5. Germline CDR1 reads MDHEN; CDR2 reads SYDVKM. CDR3 sequence (DNA): TGTGCCAGCAGTCCCCGGACTAGCGGGGTAGCCAAAAACATTCAGTACTTC. Translated, it gives CASSPRTSGVAKNIQYF.

The chain joins TRBV18 to TRBJ1-1; maybe TRBD1 (6 bases). The CDR3 sequence is 15 residues long. Germline V gene sequence: CDR1 KGHSH, CDR2 LQKENI. V lost 3 bases, J lost 4 bases, and 15 bases lay in between. The CDR3 protein is CASSPKTGRTTEAFF. The CDR3 region has the DNA TGTGCCAGCTCACCGAAGACAGGAAGGACCACTGAAGCTTTCTTT. The whole variable domain, remainder taken from reference TRBV18 and TRBJ1-1, is NAGVMQNPRHLVRRRGQEARLRCSPMKGHSHVYWYRQLPEEGLKFMVYLQKENIIDESGMPKERFSAEFPKEGPSILRIQQVVRGDSAAYFCASSPKTGRTTEAFFGQGTRLTVV.

Here the CDR3 DNA reads TGTGCCAGCAAAATCACTCTTGATGAAGCTTTCTTT. Protein: CASKITLDEAFF. This rearrangement joins TRBV6-5 to TRBJ1-1; unclear D gene. From germline, CDR1 is MNHEY and CDR2 SVGAGI. CDR3 length: 12 amino acids. The germline V and J ends were trimmed by 7 bases and 7 bases, with 13 bases remaining between them.

There are a few counts of this clone. This rearrangement joins TRBV18 to TRBJ1-1; a weak D match, TRBD1 (5 bases). The CDR3 spans 15 residues. The germline gives CDR1 KGHSH, CDR2 LQKENI. Trimming stripped 3 bases from V and 0 bases from J, with 11 bases between. The CDR3 here is CASSPQGFLNTEAFF. CDR3 DNA: TGTGCCAGCTCACCCCAGGGCTTCTTGAACACTGAAGCTTTCTTT.

J is TRBJ2-5 and V is TRBV18, with unresolved D. Trimming stripped 0 bases from V and 2 bases from J, with 10 bases between. CDR1 is KGHSH, CDR2 LQKENI, per germline. CDR3 size: 15 residues. The DNA of the CDR3 is TGTGCCAGCTCACCACCATCTAGAGCACAAGAGACCCAGTACTTC. It codes for CASSPPSRAQETQYF. Full variable domain (outside the CDR3, taken from reference TRBV18 and TRBJ2-5): NAGVMQNPRHLVRRRGQEARLRCSPMKGHSHVYWYRQLPEEGLKFMVYLQKENIIDESGMPKERFSAEFPKEGPSILRIQQVVRGDSAAYFCASSPPSRAQETQYFGPGTRLLVL.

The chain combines TRBV7-9 with TRBJ1-4, with D hard to call. Trimming left V 5 bases short and J 3 bases short, with 13 bases between. The germline V gene encodes CDR1 SEHNR and CDR2 FQNEAQ (reference sequence). The CDR3 is made up of 15 amino acids. CDR3 region: CASSVSGNSNEKLFF. The CDR3 DNA reads TGTGCCAGCAGCGTCTCCGGGAATTCTAATGAAAAACTGTTTTTT.

V is TRBV9 and J is TRBJ1-4; 12 nucleotides line up with TRBD1. Per germline, CDR1 SGDLS and CDR2 YYNGEE. This CDR3 has 17 amino acids. Trimming removed 3 bases from V and 1 base from J; junction bases left unmatched: 4. The CDR3 loop reads CASSAGTGGGTNEKLFF. In DNA, the CDR3 is TGTGCCAGCAGCGCGGGGACAGGGGGCGGAACTAATGAAAAACTGTTTTTT. The complete variable domain, with remaining parts taken from reference TRBV9 and TRBJ1-4, reads DSGVTQTPKHLITATGQRVTLRCSPRSGDLSVYWYQQSLDQGLQFLIQYYNGEERAKGNILERFSAQQFPDLHSELNLSSLELGDSALYFCASSAGTGGGTNEKLFFGSGTQLSVL.

The gene calls are TRBV2 and TRBJ2-7; D is possibly TRBD2 (7 bases). Germline V gene sequence: CDR1 SNHLY, CDR2 FYNNEI. V was shortened by 6 bases and J by 7 bases, with 10 bases between the two germline ends. The CDR3 totals 11 residues. DNA for the CDR3: TGTGCCAGCAGGGGGGGGCTAGAGCAGTACTTC. Residues: CASRGGLEQYF.